A single sample is the source of the 31 T cell receptor beta chains below, sequenced in a study of T-cell memory formation after mild COVID-19. TCRdb processed the 5' RACE reads anew with MiXCR; each CDR3 protein has one entry. The profile shows about 290,000 distinct CDR3 sequences, about a sixth of them singletons. Specimen: PBMCs or a T cell subset sorted from them (not recorded which). These receptors came from a man between 18 and 35 years old who had mild COVID-19 (a few samples of this study predate the infection). Cell type and time point are not known.

The chain carries TRBV12-3 or TRBV12-4 and TRBJ2-1; TRBD2 matches at 9 bases. V was clipped by 5 bases and J by 7 bases; unmatched bases: 15. The CDR3 is 17 residues long. The CDR3 loop is CASSTPGGSGGRNEQFF. In DNA form, the CDR3 reads TGTGCCAGCAGTACACCGGGGGGAAGCGGGGGGCGAAATGAGCAGTTCTTC.

This rearrangement joins TRBV12-3 or TRBV12-4 to TRBJ1-3; unclear D gene. The length of the CDR3 is 13 residues. Trimming removed 6 bases from V and 1 base from J, with 7 bases in between. The CDR3 sequence: CASRTLSGNTIYF. CDR3 nucleotide sequence: TGTGCCAGCAGAACGTTATCTGGAAACACCATATATTTT.

This clonotype was seen more than once but under ten times. The chain combines TRBV5-1 with TRBJ2-5; 9 positions agree with TRBD2. J was trimmed by 6 bases and V by 2 bases; bases with no gene match: 11. CDR1 and CDR2 (germline): SGHRS, YFSETQ. The CDR3 runs 16 residues. The CDR3 bases are TGCGCCAGCAGCTTACCTGGCGGGGGGGCGTGGAAGACCCAGTACTTC. It codes for CASSLPGGGAWKTQYF.

This sequence joins TRBV7-9 and TRBJ2-3; 9 bases match TRBD2. The CDR3 runs 14 residues. V lost 5 bases to trimming and J lost 4 bases; unmatched junction nucleotides: 4. Germline assignment: CDR1 SEHNR and CDR2 FQNEAQ (reference sequence). The CDR3 here is CASSSSGGPDTQYF. The CDR3 DNA follows: TGTGCCAGCAGCAGTAGCGGGGGCCCAGATACGCAGTATTTT.

This chain links TRBV12-3 or TRBV12-4 with TRBJ2-5; perhaps TRBD1 as D (5 bases). V shed 7 bases and J shed 1 base, with 10 bases lying between them. There are 13 residues in the CDR3. The CDR3 sequence is CASKPQGQETQYF. The CDR3, as DNA: TGTGCCAGCAAACCCCAGGGCCAAGAGACCCAGTACTTC.

This clonotype was seen a handful of times. In DNA form, the CDR3 reads TGTGCCAGCAGCGCTTCCGGGACAGGGGGTTTCGATGAGCAGTTCTTC. Encoded protein: CASSASGTGGFDEQFF. This chain joins TRBV9 and TRBJ2-1; 11 bases fit TRBD1. V dropped 3 bases and J dropped 8; count of bases not matched to a gene: 10. The CDR3 has 16 residues. The germline V gene encodes CDR1 SGDLS and CDR2 YYNGEE.

V is TRBV30 and J is TRBJ2-7, with D possibly matching TRBD1 (5 bases). The V gene lost 2 bases and the J gene lost 7 bases, with 12 bases spanning the gap. Germline assignment: CDR1 GTSNPN and CDR2 SVGIG (reference sequence). The CDR3 sequence is 12 residues long. The CDR3 DNA is TGTGCCTGGAGTCCCGGACAAGGAGAGCAGTACTTC. Translation gives CAWSPGQGEQYF.

This chain links TRBV20-1 with TRBJ1-1, with D unclear. The CDR3 runs to 14 residues. CDR1 and CDR2 from the germline V gene are DFQATT and SNEGSKA (reference sequence). The V end was cut by 5 bases, the J end by 4 bases, with 17 bases between. CDR3 nucleotides: TGCAGTGCTCGGACCGCCAGAGGCGCCACTGAAGCTTTCTTT. Translation gives CSARTARGATEAFF.

Comment on this clonotype: At one end the junction does not follow the germline gene, possibly because of a read error. This chain links TRBV20-1 with TRBJ2-2, with D maybe TRBD1 (5 bases). The germline gives CDR1 DFQATT, CDR2 SNEGSKA (reference sequence). This CDR3 is built from 14 residues. CDR3 coding DNA: TGCAGTGCGAGAGATCCCAGGGCGATCGGGGAGCTGTTTTTT. This translates into CSARDPRAIGELFF.

This chain uses TRBV7-9 with TRBJ1-4; tentatively, D is TRBD1 (5 bases). This CDR3 is built from 17 residues. Germline lookup yields CDR1 SEHNR and CDR2 FQNEAQ (reference sequence). Trimming stripped 0 bases from V and 3 bases from J, with 14 bases between. The CDR3 region is CASSLAGRGEANEKLFF. In DNA, the CDR3 is TGTGCCAGCAGCTTAGCGGGGCGAGGGGAAGCTAATGAAAAACTGTTTTTT.

The chain carries TRBV20-1 and TRBJ2-7; no clear D gene. The CDR3 consists of 12 residues. The germline V gene encodes CDR1 DFQATT and CDR2 SNEGSKA (reference sequence). Between the trimmed V and J ends, which lost 4 bases and 0 bases, there was a span of 7 bases. CDR3 sequence: CSAKTFSYEQYF. CDR3 coding DNA: TGCAGTGCTAAGACATTCTCCTACGAGCAGTACTTC.

Comments on this clonotype: This clone may be a read error of a much larger clone one base away. V usage is TRBV28 and J usage is TRBJ2-3; 13 bases are shared with TRBD2. Germline assignment: CDR1 MDHEN and CDR2 SYDVKM. V was clipped by 6 bases and J by 5 bases; unmatched bases: 5. This CDR3 spans 15 amino acids. CDR3 nucleotide sequence: TGTGCCAGCAGCGGGACTAGCGGGGTACAAGATACGCAGTATTTT. Translated: CASSGTSGVQDTQYF.

The chain couples TRBV12-3 or TRBV12-4 to TRBJ2-6; 7 bases match TRBD1. V was clipped by 7 bases and J by 0 bases; unmatched bases: 9. The CDR3 is 17 residues long. In DNA form, the CDR3 reads TGTGCCAGCACGCCAAGGCAGGGGGACTCTGGGGCCAACGTCCTGACTTTC. It is translated as CASTPRQGDSGANVLTF.

This chain joins TRBV3-2 and TRBJ2-7; the tabulated D call, TRBD1, remains unverified against the DNA. TRBV3-2 is a pseudogene segment. CDR3 length equals 13 residues. The CDR3 spells CASLQGGWYEQYV. The CDR3 DNA follows: TGTGCCAGCCTACAGGGGGGTTGGTACGAGCAGTACGTC.

This clonotype was seen only a few times. V and J are TRBV27 and TRBJ2-7; 9 nucleotides align to TRBD1. The CDR3 has 16 residues. Germline loops: CDR1 MNHEY, CDR2 SMNVEV (reference sequence). The V and J ends lost 2 bases and 6 bases, in that order; junction bases with no gene match: 11. This CDR3 reads CASSLVSGTGPLEQYV. The CDR3 nucleotides are TGTGCCAGCAGTTTAGTGTCGGGGACAGGGCCCCTCGAGCAGTACGTC.

The V call is TRBV9, the J call TRBJ2-3, with D maybe TRBD1 (6 bases). Germline-derived CDR1 and CDR2 are SGDLS and YYNGEE. V lost 4 bases to trimming and J lost 6 bases, with 21 bases between them. The CDR3 covers 16 residues. CDR3 loop: CASSPWTALRADTQYF. The CDR3 DNA reads TGTGCCAGCAGCCCCTGGACAGCCCTGAGGGCCGATACGCAGTATTTT.

This chain links TRBV7-2 with TRBJ1-5, with D maybe TRBD1 (6 bases). CDR3 length: 15 amino acids. Looked up from germline, CDR1 is SGHTA and CDR2 is FQGNSA. V lost 4 bases and J lost 7, with 17 bases in between. The chain's CDR3 is CASSYGQIAVQPQHF. The CDR3 nucleotides read TGTGCCAGCAGCTACGGACAGATCGCCGTCCAGCCCCAGCATTTT.

CDR3 amino acids: CASSAANRANYGYTF. Written as DNA, the CDR3 is TGCGCCAGCAGCGCCGCAAACAGGGCTAACTATGGCTACACCTTC. This chain connects TRBV5-1 to TRBJ1-2, with D maybe TRBD1 (6 bases). The CDR3 has 15 residues. The germline gives CDR1 SGHRS, CDR2 YFSETQ. V was cut by 4 bases and J by 0 bases, with 13 bases left in between.

The genes are TRBV6-5 and TRBJ1-2; TRBD1 matches 7 bases. The CDR3 is 14 residues long. V shed 2 bases and J 7 bases; nucleotides not matched to a gene: 7. Germline CDR1 is MNHEY and CDR2 is SVGAGI. In DNA, the CDR3 is TGTGCCAGCAGTTACGTGACAGGGACGTCTGGCTACACCTTC. Amino acid sequence: CASSYVTGTSGYTF.

The chain uses TRBV21-1 and TRBJ1-3. TRBV21-1 constitutes a pseudogene. The CDR3 loop spans 16 amino acids. CDR3 sequence (DNA): TGTGCCAGCAGCAAAGCGAAAGCGATCTCTGGAAACACCATATATTTT. Translating gives CASSKAKAISGNTIYF.

This clonotype turned up a few times. This sequence joins TRBV7-2 and TRBJ1-6, with TRBD1 matching 7 bases. Germline V gene data show CDR1 as SGHTA and CDR2 as FQGNSA. The CDR3 has 15 residues. Trimming took 8 bases from V and 3 from J; bases not matched to a gene: 7. CDR3 DNA: TGTGCCAGCGTCTCTAGACAGGGCTATAATTCACCCCTCCACTTT. Protein sequence: CASVSRQGYNSPLHF.

In its sample, this clonotype was seen a few times. The chain uses TRBV7-2 and TRBJ2-3, with D hard to call. The length of the CDR3 is 15 residues. CDR1 and CDR2 from the germline V gene are SGHTA and FQGNSA. Trimming took 8 bases from V and 2 from J, leaving 17 bases between them. The DNA for the CDR3 is TGTGCCAGCCGACTGGACCGGTCGGCCACAGATACGCAGTATTTT. Residues: CASRLDRSATDTQYF.

This clonotype showed up just a few times. The gene calls are TRBV6-1 and TRBJ1-2; D is ambiguous. Germline values: CDR1 MNHNS, CDR2 SASEGT. Trimming took 5 bases from V and 4 from J, leaving 11 bases between them. CDR3 length: 13 residues. The CDR3 loop reads CASSSSGSYGYTF. The CDR3 nucleotides read TGTGCCAGCAGTTCCAGTGGCAGCTATGGCTACACCTTC.

V usage is TRBV7-9 and J usage is TRBJ2-7, with 9 bases fitting TRBD1. This CDR3 has 14 residues. The trim removed 5 bases at V and 5 bases at J, leaving 7 bases unmatched. CDR1 and CDR2 from the germline V gene are SEHNR and FQNEAQ (reference sequence). The CDR3 region is CASSPQGARNEQYF. CDR3 nucleotides: TGTGCCAGCAGCCCACAGGGGGCGCGTAACGAGCAGTACTTC.

This chain joins TRBV15 and TRBJ1-2; D possibly corresponds to TRBD1 (6 bases). CDR3 length equals 12 residues. V was pared by 10 bases and J by 4 bases, with 13 bases between. Germline loops: CDR1 LNHNV, CDR2 YYDKDF (reference sequence). The CDR3 sequence is CAISLTGYGYTF. As DNA, the CDR3 is TGTGCCATCTCATTGACAGGCTATGGCTACACCTTC.

This clonotype was seen a handful of times. The rearrangement links TRBV6-6 to TRBJ2-3, with TRBD1 as a possible D gene (5 bases). The CDR3 loop spans 15 amino acids. The V gene's germline CDR1 is MNHNY and CDR2 SVGAGI (reference sequence). Trimming shortened V by 7 bases and J by 3 bases, and 17 bases separated the two germline ends. The CDR3 nucleotides are TGTGCCAGCACCTACTTTCAGGGTGGGACAGATACGCAGTATTTT. Translated: CASTYFQGGTDTQYF.

The chain carries TRBV19 and TRBJ1-1, with 10 bases fitting TRBD1. This CDR3 is built from 16 residues. V shed 9 bases and J 3 bases; nucleotides not matched to a gene: 13. CDR1 and CDR2 from the germline V gene are LNHDA and SQIVND (reference sequence). The CDR3 region is CASLPTGGAWDTEAFF. The CDR3 nucleotides are TGTGCCAGCCTCCCGACAGGGGGCGCGTGGGACACTGAAGCTTTCTTT.

This clonotype showed up just once. The V call is TRBV20-1, the J call TRBJ1-1; D is possibly TRBD1 (5 bases). The CDR3 runs 13 residues. V dropped 3 bases and J dropped 3 bases, with 11 bases sitting between them. The germline V gene has CDR1 DFQATT and CDR2 SNEGSKA (reference sequence). CDR3 in amino acids: CSASGDGDTEAFF. DNA of the CDR3: TGCAGTGCTAGCGGGGACGGTGACACTGAAGCTTTCTTT.

The chain combines TRBV20-1 with TRBJ2-3; no clear D. CDR3 size: 11 residues. Germline CDR1 is DFQATT and CDR2 is SNEGSKA (reference sequence). V was clipped by 3 bases and J by 4 bases, with 5 bases between them. The CDR3 sequence is CSASSPDTQYF. The CDR3 DNA reads as TGCAGTGCTAGTTCCCCAGATACGCAGTATTTT.

V gene TRBV20-1 combines with J gene TRBJ1-5, with D unresolved. The CDR3 covers 13 residues. Trimming cost V 6 bases and J 5 bases, with 14 bases left between them. Germline V gene data show CDR1 as DFQATT and CDR2 as SNEGSKA (reference sequence). The CDR3 nucleotides are TGCAGTGCGGAGAGCGATCGCGATCAGCCCCAGCATTTT. Protein product: CSAESDRDQPQHF.

This clonotype was seen only a few times. The rearrangement joins TRBV12-3 or TRBV12-4 to TRBJ1-1; perhaps TRBD1 as D (6 bases). The CDR3 contains 11 residues. The CDR3 protein is CAVDRNTEAFF. In nucleotides, the CDR3 is TGTGCAGTGGACAGAAACACTGAAGCTTTCTTT.